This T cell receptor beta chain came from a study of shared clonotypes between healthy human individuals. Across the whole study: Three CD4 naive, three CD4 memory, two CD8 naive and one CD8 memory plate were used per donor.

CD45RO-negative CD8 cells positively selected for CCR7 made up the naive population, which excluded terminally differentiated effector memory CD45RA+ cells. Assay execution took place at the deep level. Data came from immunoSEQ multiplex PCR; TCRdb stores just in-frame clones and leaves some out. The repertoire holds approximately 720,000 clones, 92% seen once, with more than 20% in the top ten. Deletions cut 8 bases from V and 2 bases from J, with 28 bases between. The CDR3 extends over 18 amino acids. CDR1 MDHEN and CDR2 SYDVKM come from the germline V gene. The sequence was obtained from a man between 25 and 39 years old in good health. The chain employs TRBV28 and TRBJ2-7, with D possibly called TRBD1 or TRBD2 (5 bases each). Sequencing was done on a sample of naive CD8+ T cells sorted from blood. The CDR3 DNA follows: TGTGCCAGCGGAGACCGGGACCTCCGTCCCTCGGAGGCCTACGAGCAGTACTTC. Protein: CASGDRDLRPSEAYEQYF.